The 23 T cell receptor beta chains presented below share a single source sample, sequenced in a study of T cells in Graves' hyperthyroidism and ophthalmopathy. Amplified regions were TCR beta CDR3 sequences from RNA transcripts. The HTBI primer set drove a first-round RT-PCR of the TCR CDR3. TCRdb passed the multiplex PCR reads through MiXCR, listing each CDR3 protein once. The sample has roughly 660,000 distinct CDR3 sequences; approximately 15% are singletons. Sequences were obtained from blood. Receptors originate from a man aged 50 to 60 with Graves' hyperthyroidism.

This clonotype was observed at least ten times. The CDR3 protein is CSAHTSHQQETQYF. CDR3 in DNA: TGCAGTGCTCATACTAGTCACCAACAAGAGACCCAGTACTTC. The V gene is TRBV20-1, the J gene TRBJ2-5; tentative D call: TRBD2 (5 bases). CDR3 length equals 14 residues. The V end lost 5 bases, the J end lost 2 bases, and 15 bases lay between the germline ends. Germline V lookup: CDR1 DFQATT, CDR2 SNEGSKA (reference sequence).

Worth noting for this clonotype: One end of the junction is discordant with germline, which a read error may explain. The V and J genes are TRBV6-1 and TRBJ1-5; 7 bases line up with TRBD1. In germline, CDR1 is MNHNS, CDR2 SASEGT. The CDR3 extends over 15 amino acids. The CDR3 DNA reads TGTGCCGGCAGAGGGACAGACAGTAGCAATCAGCCCCAGCATTTT. This codes for CAGRGTDSSNQPQHF.

This clonotype has ten or more counts. The chain links TRBV3-1 to TRBJ1-2; 8 bases map to TRBD1. Germline loops: CDR1 LGHDT, CDR2 YNNKEL (reference sequence). V lost 3 bases, J lost 0 bases, and 9 bases stayed unmatched. The CDR3 is made up of 17 amino acids. This CDR3 reads CASSHLTGGTANYGYTF. CDR3 coding DNA: TGTGCCAGCAGCCACCTCACAGGGGGAACAGCTAACTATGGCTACACCTTC.

V gene TRBV2 combines with J gene TRBJ2-7; D possibly matches TRBD1 or TRBD2 (5 bases each). This CDR3 is 13 amino acids long. The V and J ends lost 4 bases and 5 bases respectively, with 12 bases between them. Germline V lookup: CDR1 SNHLY, CDR2 FYNNEI. Here the CDR3 DNA reads TGTGCCAGCAGTGCCGGGGACGGGGACGAGCAGTACTTC. This translates into CASSAGDGDEQYF. Full variable domain (rest looked up from reference TRBV2 and TRBJ2-7): EPEVTQTPSHQVTQMGQEVILRCVPISNHLYFYWYRQILGQKVEFLVSFYNNEISEKSEIFDDQFSVERPDGSNFTLKIRSTKLEDSAMYFCASSAGDGDEQYFGPGTRLTVT.

This clonotype was observed many times. The genes are TRBV20-1 and TRBJ2-7, with TRBD2 identical over 12 bases. After removal of 3 bases from V and 0 bases from J, the junction contained 3 bases not matched to a gene. The CDR3 runs 15 residues. Germline lookup yields CDR1 DFQATT and CDR2 SNEGSKA (reference sequence). The CDR3 is CSARGTSGFSYEQYF. As DNA, the CDR3 is TGCAGTGCTAGGGGGACTAGCGGGTTCTCCTACGAGCAGTACTTC.

This clonotype was recorded a few times. The V gene is TRBV28, the J gene TRBJ2-1; D is perhaps TRBD2 (7 bases). V lost 4 bases and J lost 15, with 19 bases in between. The CDR3 is 13 amino acids. Germline V gene data show CDR1 as MDHEN and CDR2 as SYDVKM. The CDR3 sequence: CASSWAGALGAFF. For the CDR3, the DNA is TGTGCCAGCAGTTGGGCGGGGGCGTTAGGTGCGTTCTTC.

The V call is TRBV5-4, the J call TRBJ2-2, with TRBD2 matching over 7 bases. The CDR3 has 16 amino acids. Trimming removed 0 bases from V and 4 bases from J; junction bases left unmatched: 6. From germline, CDR1 is SGHNT and CDR2 YYREEE (reference sequence). The CDR3 DNA sequence: TGTGCCAGCAGCTTGGGAGACCCGGGGGGCACCGGGGAGCTGTTTTTT. This gives the protein CASSLGDPGGTGELFF.

There are a few counts of this clonotype. This chain joins TRBV5-1 and TRBJ2-3, with TRBD2 identical over 7 bases. Looked up from germline, CDR1 is SGHRS and CDR2 is YFSETQ. The CDR3 contains 15 residues. J was trimmed by 8 bases and V by 5 bases; bases with no gene match: 14. Written as DNA, the CDR3 is TGCGCCAGCAGTCCTGGGGCTAGCGGTCAGGGTACGCAGTATTTT. This translates into CASSPGASGQGTQYF.

There are many counts of this clonotype. The genes are TRBV28 and TRBJ1-2, with TRBD1 as a possible D gene (5 bases). In germline, CDR1 is MDHEN, CDR2 SYDVKM. V lost 7 bases to trimming and J lost 5 bases, with 11 bases between them. The CDR3 is 12 amino acids. CDR3: CASTQGDYGYTF. DNA of the CDR3: TGTGCCAGCACTCAGGGTGATTATGGCTACACCTTC.

This clonotype showed up many times. The rearrangement uses TRBV7-2 and TRBJ2-7; D perhaps matches TRBD2 (6 bases). Trimming took 4 bases from V and 2 from J, leaving 12 bases between them. The germline gives CDR1 SGHTA, CDR2 FQGNSA. The CDR3 totals 14 residues. The CDR3: CASSYRDSPYEQYF. CDR3 nucleotides: TGTGCCAGCAGCTACCGGGACTCACCCTACGAGCAGTACTTC.

The sample holds many counts of this clonotype. This chain uses TRBV12-3 or TRBV12-4 with TRBJ2-1; TRBD2 matches 15 bases. Trimming at V came to 5 bases and at J to 4 bases, leaving 15 bases not matched to a gene. This CDR3 has 20 residues. The CDR3 loop is CASSKPGLAGGSGLYNEQFF. The DNA for the CDR3 is TGTGCCAGCAGTAAACCGGGACTAGCGGGAGGCAGTGGTTTGTACAATGAGCAGTTCTTC.

The V gene is TRBV9, the J gene TRBJ2-3, with TRBD2 matching 9 bases. V gave up 0 bases and J gave up 0 bases; unmatched junction bases: 8. The germline gives CDR1 SGDLS, CDR2 YYNGEE. This CDR3 comprises 18 residues. CDR3 DNA sequence: TGTGCCAGCAGCGTAGCTTCCCGACTAGCGGAAAGCACAGATACGCAGTATTTT. Translated: CASSVASRLAESTDTQYF. Full variable domain (outside the CDR3, taken from reference TRBV9 and TRBJ2-3): DSGVTQTPKHLITATGQRVTLRCSPRSGDLSVYWYQQSLDQGLQFLIQYYNGEERAKGNILERFSAQQFPDLHSELNLSSLELGDSALYFCASSVASRLAESTDTQYFGPGTRLTVL.

V and J are TRBV24-1 and TRBJ2-1, with TRBD1 matching 9 bases. The CDR3 runs 18 residues. Trimming at V came to 4 bases and at J to 12 bases, leaving 21 bases not matched to a gene. Per germline, CDR1 KGHDR and CDR2 SFDVKD. The CDR3 bases are TGTGCCACCAGTGAAGCGACAGGGGGATCCCCTTCGCCCATGGGGCAGTTCTTC. Translated: CATSEATGGSPSPMGQFF.

This clonotype showed up just a few times. V and J are TRBV5-1 and TRBJ2-3; no clear D. CDR1 and CDR2 (germline): SGHRS, YFSETQ. Trimming stripped 2 bases from V and 4 bases from J, with 11 bases between. The CDR3 contains 14 residues. DNA of the CDR3: TGCGCCAGCAGCTTTACCCAGCTGGCAGATACGCAGTATTTT. Translation: CASSFTQLADTQYF.

This clonotype was seen ten or more times. The genes are TRBV28 and TRBJ2-2; no reliable D call. Trimming removed 1 base from V and 2 bases from J, with 8 bases in between. This CDR3 contains 15 residues. Germline V CDR1 and CDR2: MDHEN, SYDVKM. The CDR3 DNA follows: TGTGCCAGCAGTTTATCATGGAAAAACACCGGGGAGCTGTTTTTT. Its translation: CASSLSWKNTGELFF.

The chain joins TRBV20-1 to TRBJ2-1; TRBD2 might be the D (6 bases). The CDR3 is 15 amino acids. CDR1 is DFQATT and CDR2 is SNEGSKA in the germline V gene (reference sequence). V was cut by 4 bases and J by 9 bases, with 22 bases left in between. CDR3 sequence reads: CSATAPDGRRVEQFF. CDR3 nucleotide sequence: TGCAGTGCTACAGCCCCTGACGGGAGACGGGTTGAGCAGTTCTTC.

The sample holds many counts of this clonotype. The chain is built from TRBV6-2 or TRBV6-3 and TRBJ2-1; TRBD2 aligns across 7 bases. Trimming cost V 5 bases and J 4 bases; bases outside gene matches: 8. The CDR3 has 15 amino acids. Germline CDR1 MNHEY, CDR2 SVGEGT. CDR3 loop: CASSPSGGRYNEQFF. The CDR3 nucleotides are TGTGCCAGCAGTCCTAGCGGAGGGCGATACAATGAGCAGTTCTTC.

The gene calls are TRBV20-1 and TRBJ2-4; D could derive from TRBD1 or TRBD2 (5 bases each). V was clipped by 6 bases and J by 0 bases, with 12 bases between them. CDR3 length: 14 residues. Germline assignment: CDR1 DFQATT and CDR2 SNEGSKA (reference sequence). The CDR3 DNA is TGCAGTGCCCGGGACGGACTAGCCAAAAACATTCAGTACTTC. This codes for CSARDGLAKNIQYF.

The rearrangement uses TRBV12-3 or TRBV12-4 and TRBJ1-4, with D perhaps matching TRBD1 (6 bases). V was shortened by 1 base and J by 10 bases, with 16 bases between the two germline ends. This CDR3 has 15 residues. The CDR3 here is CASSLDRGALAKLFF. In DNA, the CDR3 is TGTGCCAGCAGTTTAGATCGGGGGGCTCTGGCAAAACTGTTTTTT.

The chain uses TRBV6-1 and TRBJ2-4; D is unresolved. The ends were cut back, 1 base at V and 0 bases at J, with 4 bases in the middle. Germline V CDR1 and CDR2: MNHNS, SASEGT. The CDR3 has 14 amino acids. The CDR3 DNA sequence: TGTGCCAGCAGTGAAGGGGTAGCCAAAAACATTCAGTACTTC. Encoded protein: CASSEGVAKNIQYF.

The table lists this clonotype with many counts. The V call is TRBV11-2, the J call TRBJ2-2; D is perhaps TRBD1 (5 bases). This CDR3 spans 16 amino acids. Per the germline V gene, CDR1 is SGHAT and CDR2 is FQNNGV. The germline V and J ends were trimmed by 6 bases and 1 base, with 15 bases remaining between them. Written as DNA, the CDR3 is TGTGCCAGCAGTCATCAACCCGGACAGAACACCGGGGAGCTGTTTTTT. It codes for CASSHQPGQNTGELFF.

This chain joins TRBV5-5 and TRBJ2-7; TRBD2 aligns across 12 bases. Germline CDR1 is SGHKS and CDR2 is YYEKEE (reference sequence). The trim removed 4 bases at V and 1 base at J, leaving 6 bases unmatched. The CDR3 totals 16 residues. CDR3 protein: CASSPRTSGVSYEQYF. In DNA, the CDR3 is TGTGCCAGCAGCCCGAGGACTAGCGGGGTGTCCTACGAGCAGTACTTC.

The rearrangement uses TRBV15 and TRBJ1-5; D ambiguous. The CDR3 totals 15 residues. Trimming took 0 bases from V and 0 from J, leaving 6 bases between them. The germline gives CDR1 LNHNV, CDR2 YYDKDF (reference sequence). The DNA for the CDR3 is TGTGCCACCAGCAGAGATTCCGGTAGCAATCAGCCCCAGCATTTT. Its protein product is CATSRDSGSNQPQHF.